The 5 T cell receptor beta chains below come from one sample, sequenced in a study of monozygotic twins with inflammatory bowel disease. TCRdb reanalyzed the 5' RACE reads and collapses them to one entry per CDR3 protein, without DNA. Its table records around 150,000 distinct CDR3 sequences. The material sequenced was blood. These receptor sequences come from a human donor with ulcerative colitis or Crohn's disease, or a healthy co-twin of an affected twin (not recorded which).

The rearrangement links TRBV29-1 to TRBJ2-1; TCRdb names TRBD2, which stays unverified in the absence of DNA. Looked up from germline, CDR1 is SQVTM and CDR2 is ANQGSEA. The CDR3 has 12 residues. The CDR3 here is CSVTNKLNEQFF.

The J gene is TRBJ2-2, the V gene TRBV5-1; no DNA is available, so the TRBD1 call from TCRdb remains unchecked. This CDR3 region has 16 residues. CDR1 is SGHRS, CDR2 YFSETQ, per germline. This CDR3 reads CASSLEPGYNTGELFF.

Here the CDR3 reads CASSYTGTPNTEAFF. This rearrangement joins TRBV6-2 or TRBV6-3 to TRBJ1-1; TCRdb reports TRBD1, a call that lacks DNA to check it against. This CDR3 is 15 amino acids long. From germline, CDR1 is MNHEY and CDR2 SVGEGT.

The chain uses TRBV5-1 and TRBJ1-3. The CDR3 extends over 15 amino acids. Germline V gene sequence: CDR1 SGHRS, CDR2 YFSETQ. The CDR3 sequence is CASSLRQSSGNTIYF.

This CDR3 reads CSAAPGLYNEQFF. The V call is TRBV20-1, the J call TRBJ2-1; TCRdb's D call, TRBD2, is unchecked because there is no DNA. Germline CDR1 is DFQATT and CDR2 is SNEGSKA (reference sequence). This CDR3 has 13 residues.